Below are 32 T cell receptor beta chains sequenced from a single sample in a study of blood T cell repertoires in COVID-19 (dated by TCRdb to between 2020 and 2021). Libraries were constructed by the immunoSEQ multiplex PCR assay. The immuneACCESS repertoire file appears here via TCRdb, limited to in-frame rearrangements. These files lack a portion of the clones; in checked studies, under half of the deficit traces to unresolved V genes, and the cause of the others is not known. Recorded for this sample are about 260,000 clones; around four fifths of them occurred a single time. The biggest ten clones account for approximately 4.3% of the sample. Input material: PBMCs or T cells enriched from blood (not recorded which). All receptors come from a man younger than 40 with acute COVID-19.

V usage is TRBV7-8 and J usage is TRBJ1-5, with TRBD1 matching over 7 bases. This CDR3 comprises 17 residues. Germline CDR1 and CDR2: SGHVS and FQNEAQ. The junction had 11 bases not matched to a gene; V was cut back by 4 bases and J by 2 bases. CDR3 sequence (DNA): TGTGCCAGCAGCTCTCAGGGGGGTGGCTCGCGCAATCAGCCCCAGCATTTT. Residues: CASSSQGGGSRNQPQHF.

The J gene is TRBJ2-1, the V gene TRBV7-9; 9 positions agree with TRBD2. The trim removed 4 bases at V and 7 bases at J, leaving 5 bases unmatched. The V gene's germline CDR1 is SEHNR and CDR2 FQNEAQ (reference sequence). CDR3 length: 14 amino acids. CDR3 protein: CASSSQREVNEQFF. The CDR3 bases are TGTGCCAGCAGCTCCCAGCGGGAGGTGAATGAGCAGTTCTTC. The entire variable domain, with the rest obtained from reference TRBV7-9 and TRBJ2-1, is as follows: DTGVSQNPRHKITKRGQNVTFRCDPISEHNRLYWYRQTLGQGPEFLTYFQNEAQLEKSRLLSDRFSAERPKGSFSTLEIQRTEQGDSAMYLCASSSQREVNEQFFGPGTRLTVL.

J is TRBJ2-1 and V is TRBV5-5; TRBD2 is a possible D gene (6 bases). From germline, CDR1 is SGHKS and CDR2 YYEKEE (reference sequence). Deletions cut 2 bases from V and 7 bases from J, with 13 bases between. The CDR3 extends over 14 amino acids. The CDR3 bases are TGTGCCAGCAGCTTCGGCGGGGTCGGGAATGAGCAGTTCTTC. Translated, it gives CASSFGGVGNEQFF.

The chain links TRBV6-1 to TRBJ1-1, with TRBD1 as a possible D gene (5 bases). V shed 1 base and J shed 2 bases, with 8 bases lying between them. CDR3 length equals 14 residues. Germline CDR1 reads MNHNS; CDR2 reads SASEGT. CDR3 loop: CASSEVGGNTEAFF. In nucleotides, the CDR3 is TGTGCCAGCAGTGAAGTCGGGGGAAACACTGAAGCTTTCTTT.

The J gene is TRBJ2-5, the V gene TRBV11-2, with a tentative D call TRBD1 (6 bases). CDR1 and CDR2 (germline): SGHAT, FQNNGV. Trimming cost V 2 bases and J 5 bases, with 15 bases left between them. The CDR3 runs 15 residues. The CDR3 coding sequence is TGTGCCAGCAGCTTATGGGGGACATCTGGCGAGACCCAGTACTTC. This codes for CASSLWGTSGETQYF.

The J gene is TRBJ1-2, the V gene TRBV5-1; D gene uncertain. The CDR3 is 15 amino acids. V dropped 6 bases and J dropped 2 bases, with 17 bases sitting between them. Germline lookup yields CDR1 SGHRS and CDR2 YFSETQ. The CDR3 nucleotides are TGCGCCAGCACGCCTCAAGCGGGAACCAACTATGGCTACACCTTC. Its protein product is CASTPQAGTNYGYTF.

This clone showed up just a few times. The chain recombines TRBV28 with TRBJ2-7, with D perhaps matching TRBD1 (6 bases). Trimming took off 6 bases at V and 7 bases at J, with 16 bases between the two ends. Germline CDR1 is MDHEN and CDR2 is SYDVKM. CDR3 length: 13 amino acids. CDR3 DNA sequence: TGTGCCAGCAGCGGACCGGGACACCGGGAGCAGTACGTC. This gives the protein CASSGPGHREQYV.

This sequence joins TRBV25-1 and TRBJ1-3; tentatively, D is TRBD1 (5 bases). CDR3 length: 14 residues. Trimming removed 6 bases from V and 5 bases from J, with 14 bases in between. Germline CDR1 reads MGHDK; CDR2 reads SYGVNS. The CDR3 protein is CASRSQGGRNTIYF. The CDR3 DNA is TGTGCCAGCAGGTCTCAGGGAGGTCGAAACACCATATATTTT.

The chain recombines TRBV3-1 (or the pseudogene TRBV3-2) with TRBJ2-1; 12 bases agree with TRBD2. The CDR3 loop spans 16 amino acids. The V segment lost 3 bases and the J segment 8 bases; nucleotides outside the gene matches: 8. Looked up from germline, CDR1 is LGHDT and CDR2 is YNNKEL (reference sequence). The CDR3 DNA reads TGTGCCAGCAGCCACAGACTAGCGGGAGAAATGTATGAGCAGTTCTTC. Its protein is CASSHRLAGEMYEQFF.

The DNA for the CDR3 is TGTGCCAGCACCCCCAGGCTAGCGAGCGGGGAGCTGTTTTTT. Encoded protein: CASTPRLASGELFF. V gene TRBV4-2 combines with J gene TRBJ2-2, with D tentatively TRBD2 (6 bases). V dropped 7 bases and J dropped 7 bases, with 16 bases sitting between them. In germline, CDR1 is LGHNA, CDR2 YNFKEQ. The CDR3 extends over 14 amino acids.

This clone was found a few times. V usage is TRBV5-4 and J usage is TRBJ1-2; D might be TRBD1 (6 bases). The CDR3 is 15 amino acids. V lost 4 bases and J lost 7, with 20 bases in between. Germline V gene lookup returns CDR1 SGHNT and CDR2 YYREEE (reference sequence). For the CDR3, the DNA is TGTGCCAGCAGCACCCGGTCGGGGGGCGCTGGTGGCTACACCTTC. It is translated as CASSTRSGGAGGYTF.

CDR3 protein: CASKPRGLTDTQYF. CDR3 coding DNA: TGTGCCAGTAAACCCAGGGGCCTCACAGATACGCAGTATTTT. V and J are TRBV19 and TRBJ2-3, with D possibly being TRBD1 (6 bases). V gave up 7 bases and J gave up 2 bases, with 13 bases separating them. Germline assignment: CDR1 LNHDA and CDR2 SQIVND (reference sequence). The CDR3 sequence is 14 residues long. Drawing the rest from reference TRBV19 and TRBJ2-3, the complete variable domain is DGGITQSPKYLFRKEGQNVTLSCEQNLNHDAMYWYRQDPGQGLRLIYYSQIVNDFQKGDIAEGYSVSREKKESFPLTVTSAQKNPTAFYLCASKPRGLTDTQYFGPGTRLTVL.

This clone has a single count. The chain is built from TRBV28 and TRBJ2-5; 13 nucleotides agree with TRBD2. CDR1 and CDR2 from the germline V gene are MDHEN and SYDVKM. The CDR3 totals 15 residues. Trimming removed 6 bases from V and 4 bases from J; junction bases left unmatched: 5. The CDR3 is CASRSTSGGRETQYF. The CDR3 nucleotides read TGTGCCAGCAGGTCGACTAGCGGGGGGCGAGAGACCCAGTACTTC.

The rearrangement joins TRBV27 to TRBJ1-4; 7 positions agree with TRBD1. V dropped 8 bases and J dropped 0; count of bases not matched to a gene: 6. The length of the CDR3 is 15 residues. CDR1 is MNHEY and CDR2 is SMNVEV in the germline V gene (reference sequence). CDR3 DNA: TGTGCCAGCGCAGGACAGGCTGCAACTAATGAAAAACTGTTTTTT. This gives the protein CASAGQAATNEKLFF.

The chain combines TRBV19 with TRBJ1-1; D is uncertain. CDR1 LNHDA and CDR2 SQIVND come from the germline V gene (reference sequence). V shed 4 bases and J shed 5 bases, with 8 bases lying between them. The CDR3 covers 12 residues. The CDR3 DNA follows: TGTGCCAGTAGTACCCCGGGGACTGAAGCTTTCTTT. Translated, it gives CASSTPGTEAFF.

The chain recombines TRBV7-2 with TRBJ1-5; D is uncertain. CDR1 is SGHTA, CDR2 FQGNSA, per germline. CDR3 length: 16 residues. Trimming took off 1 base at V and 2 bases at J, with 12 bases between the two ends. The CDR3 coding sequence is TGTGCCAGCAGCTTAGTAACCCCAAGCGGCAATCAGCCCCAGCATTTT. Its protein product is CASSLVTPSGNQPQHF.

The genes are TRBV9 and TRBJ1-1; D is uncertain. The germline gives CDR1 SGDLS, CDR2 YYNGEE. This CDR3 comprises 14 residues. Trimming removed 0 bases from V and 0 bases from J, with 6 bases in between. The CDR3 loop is CASSVAGVNTEAFF. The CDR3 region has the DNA TGTGCCAGCAGCGTAGCAGGTGTGAACACTGAAGCTTTCTTT.

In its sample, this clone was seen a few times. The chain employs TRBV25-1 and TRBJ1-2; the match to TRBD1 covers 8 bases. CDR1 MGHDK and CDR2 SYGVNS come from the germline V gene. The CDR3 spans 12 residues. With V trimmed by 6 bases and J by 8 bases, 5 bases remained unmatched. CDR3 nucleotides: TGTGCCAGCAGGACAGGGGAAGGAGGCTACACCTTC. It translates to CASRTGEGGYTF.

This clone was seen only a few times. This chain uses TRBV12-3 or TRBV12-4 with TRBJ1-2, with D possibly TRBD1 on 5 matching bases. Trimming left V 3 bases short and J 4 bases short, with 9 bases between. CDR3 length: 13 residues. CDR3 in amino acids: CASSFRGVYGYTF. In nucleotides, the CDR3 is TGTGCCAGCAGTTTTCGGGGGGTCTATGGCTACACCTTC.

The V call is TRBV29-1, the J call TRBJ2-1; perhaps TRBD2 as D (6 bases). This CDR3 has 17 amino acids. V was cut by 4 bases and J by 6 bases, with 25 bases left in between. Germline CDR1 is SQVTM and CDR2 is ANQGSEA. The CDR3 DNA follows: TGCAGCGTTGCCACTCCCCGAGGGGACTCGGGCTTCAATGAGCAGTTCTTC. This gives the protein CSVATPRGDSGFNEQFF.

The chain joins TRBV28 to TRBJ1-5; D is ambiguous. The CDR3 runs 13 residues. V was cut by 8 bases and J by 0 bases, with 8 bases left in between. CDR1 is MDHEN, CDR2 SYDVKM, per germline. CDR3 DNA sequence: TGTGCCAGCGGGAGAATTAGCAATCAGCCCCAGCATTTT. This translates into CASGRISNQPQHF.

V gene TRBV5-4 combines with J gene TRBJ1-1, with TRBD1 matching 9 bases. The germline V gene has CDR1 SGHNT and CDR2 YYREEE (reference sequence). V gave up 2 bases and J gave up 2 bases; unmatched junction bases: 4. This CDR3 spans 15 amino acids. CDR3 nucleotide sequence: TGTGCCAGCAGCTTTGACAGGGGGAGAAACACTGAAGCTTTCTTT. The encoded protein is CASSFDRGRNTEAFF. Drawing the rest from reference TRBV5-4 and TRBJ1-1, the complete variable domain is ETGVTQSPTHLIKTRGQQVTLRCSSQSGHNTVSWYQQALGQGPQFIFQYYREEENGRGNFPPRFSGLQFPNYSSELNVNALELDDSALYLCASSFDRGRNTEAFFGQGTRLTVV.

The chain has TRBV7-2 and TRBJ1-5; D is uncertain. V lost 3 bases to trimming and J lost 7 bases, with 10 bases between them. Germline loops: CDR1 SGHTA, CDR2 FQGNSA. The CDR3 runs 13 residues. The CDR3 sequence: CASSFRIRQPQHF. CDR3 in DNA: TGTGCCAGCAGCTTCCGTATTCGGCAGCCCCAGCATTTT.

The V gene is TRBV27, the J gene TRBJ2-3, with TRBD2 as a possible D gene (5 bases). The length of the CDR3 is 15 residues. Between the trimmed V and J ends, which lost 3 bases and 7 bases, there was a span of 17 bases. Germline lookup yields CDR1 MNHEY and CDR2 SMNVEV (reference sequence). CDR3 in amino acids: CASSLTGWGAYTQYF. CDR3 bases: TGTGCCAGCAGTTTGACTGGGTGGGGAGCTTATACGCAGTATTTT.

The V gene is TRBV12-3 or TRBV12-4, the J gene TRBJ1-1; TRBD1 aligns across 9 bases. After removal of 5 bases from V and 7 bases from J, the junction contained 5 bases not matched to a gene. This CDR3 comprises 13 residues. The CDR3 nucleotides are TGTGCCAGCAGTCCGGGACAGGGACTTGAAGCTTTCTTT. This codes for CASSPGQGLEAFF.

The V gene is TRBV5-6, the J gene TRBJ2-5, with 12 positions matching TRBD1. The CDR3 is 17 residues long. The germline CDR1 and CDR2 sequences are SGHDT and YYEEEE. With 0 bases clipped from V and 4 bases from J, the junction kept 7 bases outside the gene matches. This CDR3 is CASSLVGGQGAGETQYF. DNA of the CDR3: TGTGCCAGCAGCTTGGTAGGGGGACAGGGGGCAGGAGAGACCCAGTACTTC. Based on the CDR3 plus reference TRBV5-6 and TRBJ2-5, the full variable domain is DAGVTQSPTHLIKTRGQQVTLRCSPKSGHDTVSWYQQALGQGPQFIFQYYEEEERQRGNFPDRFSGHQFPNYSSELNVNALLLGDSALYLCASSLVGGQGAGETQYFGPGTRLLVL.

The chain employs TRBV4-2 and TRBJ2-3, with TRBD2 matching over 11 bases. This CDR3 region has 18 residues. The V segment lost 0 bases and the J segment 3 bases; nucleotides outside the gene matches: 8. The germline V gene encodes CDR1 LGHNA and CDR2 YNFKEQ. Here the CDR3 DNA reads TGTGCCAGCAGCCAAGAATCTACTAGCGGGAGTAAAACAGATACGCAGTATTTT. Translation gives CASSQESTSGSKTDTQYF.

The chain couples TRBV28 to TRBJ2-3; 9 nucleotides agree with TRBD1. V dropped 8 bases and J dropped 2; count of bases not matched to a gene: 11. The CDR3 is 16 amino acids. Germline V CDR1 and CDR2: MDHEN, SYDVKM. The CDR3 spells CASPKWTGAPTDTQYF. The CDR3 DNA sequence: TGTGCCAGCCCGAAGTGGACAGGGGCACCCACAGATACGCAGTATTTT. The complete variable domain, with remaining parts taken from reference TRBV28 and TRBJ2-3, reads DVKVTQSSRYLVKRTGEKVFLECVQDMDHENMFWYRQDPGLGLRLIYFSYDVKMKEKGDIPEGYSVSREKKERFSLILESASTNQTSMYLCASPKWTGAPTDTQYFGPGTRLTVL.

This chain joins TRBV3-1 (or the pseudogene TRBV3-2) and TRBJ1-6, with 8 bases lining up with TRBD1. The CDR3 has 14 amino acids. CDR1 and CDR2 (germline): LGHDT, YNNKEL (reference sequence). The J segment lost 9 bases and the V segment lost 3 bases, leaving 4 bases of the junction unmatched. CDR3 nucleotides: TGTGCCAGCAGCCATCAGGGGGCGGTTTCACCCCTCCACTTT. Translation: CASSHQGAVSPLHF.

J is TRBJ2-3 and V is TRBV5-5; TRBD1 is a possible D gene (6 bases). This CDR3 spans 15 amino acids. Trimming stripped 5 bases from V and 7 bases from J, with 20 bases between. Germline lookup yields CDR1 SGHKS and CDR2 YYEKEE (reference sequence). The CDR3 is CASRGASGPENTQYF. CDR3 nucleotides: TGTGCCAGCAGGGGGGCCTCCGGGCCTGAAAATACGCAGTATTTT.

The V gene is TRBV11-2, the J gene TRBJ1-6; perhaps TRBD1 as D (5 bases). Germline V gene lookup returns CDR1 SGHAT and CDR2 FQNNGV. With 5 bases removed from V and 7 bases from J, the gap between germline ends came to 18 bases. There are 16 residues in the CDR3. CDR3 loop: CASSPRRRGLNSPLHF. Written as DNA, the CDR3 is TGTGCCAGCAGCCCGAGACGAAGGGGTCTCAATTCACCCCTCCACTTT.

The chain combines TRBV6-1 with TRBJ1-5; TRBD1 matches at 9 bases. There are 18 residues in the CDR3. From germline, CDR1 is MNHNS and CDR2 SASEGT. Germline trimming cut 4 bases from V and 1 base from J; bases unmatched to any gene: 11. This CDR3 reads CASSVGTGSFESNQPQHF. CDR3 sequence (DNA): TGTGCCAGCAGTGTCGGGACAGGGTCCTTCGAAAGCAATCAGCCCCAGCATTTT.